One T cell receptor (beta chain) is described in this entry. Which antigen it targets is not known. No base quality information exists; no much larger clone differs at one position. Unstimulated PBMCs, after thawing, were stained for CD3, CD4 and CD8 and then FACS-sorted into CD3+CD4+ and CD3+CD8+ populations. Each of the 8 studied subjects was randomized to immunosuppression withdrawal. The Qiagen DNeasy Blood and Tissue Kit was used for genomic DNA isolation. High-throughput TCRbeta CDR3 sequencing of frozen genomic DNA was performed by immunoSEQ, including PCR amplification, mapping, bias correction and internal controls. The paper's data handling went like this. Productive rearrangements were kept, and unique TCRbeta sequences were defined by CDR3 nucleotide sequence plus V and J gene. A sequence counted as donor-reactive only if the sequence showed at least 5-fold expansion in CFSE-low cells compared with unstimulated pre-transplant cells and had a frequency of at least 0.01%. Minimum frequency thresholds were set for each subject based on the unstimulated sample with the lowest template count, ensuring at least 90% detection power. Jensen-Shannon divergence between the top 1000 TCRbeta sequences post-transplant and pre-transplant was used to measure repertoire turnover. Two-sided Fisher's exact tests were used to test for changes in the detection of donor-reactive sequences. This is the immuneACCESS table as TCRdb keeps it, with only in-frame sequences that have V and J called. A part of the clones is gone; compared with another copy, unresolved V genes explain less than half, and the rest is unexplained. V, J and clone size are those of that table, while D and trimming were read from the DNA. The sample profile shows around 110,000 clones; roughly nine tenths of them were found once. 0.8% to 0.9% of the sample comes from the top ten.

The source of the sample is a study of T cell clones after liver transplantation (dated by TCRdb to the late 2010s). Some background on the complete study: The samples were obtained from ITN030ST, a randomized trial that attempted immunosuppression withdrawal within 2 years after liver transplantation. Of the eight recipients, a few were HCV-positive, while the remaining recipients had been transplanted for non-autoimmune, non-viral indications. Subjects received no induction therapy and standard immunosuppression until randomization at 12-24 months post-transplant. Donor-reactive T cell clones were identified using TCRbeta sequencing after a pre-transplant mixed lymphocyte reaction and were then followed in post-transplant blood. Third party-reactive TCRbeta sequences from pre-transplant MLRs were also identified as an antigen-independent comparator for donor-reactive sequences. Tolerance was defined as complete immunosuppression withdrawal for at least one year with no rise in liver enzymes beyond twice the upper limit of normal. Blood samples were collected pre-transplant, then pre-randomization ahead of withdrawal, and finally post-randomization once withdrawal had either been completed or failed. The study cohort included 8 liver transplant recipients, of whom 3 were classified as tolerant and 5 as non-tolerant. Results the study describes overall, beyond this receptor: Because no allograft tissue specimens were available, donor-reactive T cells may have migrated into the graft instead of being deleted. Low numbers of available donor cells limited the measurable donor-reactive repertoire in a couple of subjects. Donor-reactive sequences decreased more than third party-reactive sequences, which suggests partial antigen-specific deletion that was not related to withdrawal success. In most of the 8 subjects, circulating donor-reactive CD4 TCRbeta sequences decreased significantly after transplant, regardless of tolerance or HCV status. After accounting for repertoire turnover, donor-reactive detection was significantly reduced in 7 of 8 subjects for CD4 and 8 of 8 for CD8. The conclusions were considered preliminary, being limited by small, heterogeneous patient numbers and non-standardized post-transplant time points.

CDR1 and CDR2 (SGHVS, FQNEAQ) derive from the germline V gene. The CDR3 measures 11 amino acids from cysteine to phenylalanine. Only the CDR3 region is kept as DNA, spanning 33 bases read in frame from base 1. The junction carries 4 bases between V and J, which are trimmed by 5 bases and 6 bases respectively. The chain was built from TRBV7-8 and TRBJ2-2, with the D gene not confidently named. Specimen: CD4+ T cells from blood, collected 12 months after liver transplant. The TCR originated in a human patient who received a liver transplant. After a transplant, some T cells may have been passed on by the graft donor. The DNA sequence is given as TGTGCCAGCAGCCTCGCCGGGGAGCTGTTTTTT. Translated, this gives CASSLAGELFF.